The clone carrying this T cell receptor beta chain is a singleton in its sample. The data were obtained in a study of blood T cell repertoires in COVID-19. As for the study in general: Donors in the United States, Italy and Spain gave samples during acute or convalescent COVID-19.

Method: immunoSEQ multiplex PCR; TCRdb's copy keeps in-frame clones and lacks some. The data show hundreds of thousands of clones, with around nine tenths seen just once and roughly 10% held by the top ten. Sequenced: peripheral blood. The source of this sequence is a woman aged 25 to 39 with COVID-19, enrolled during active disease.

As DNA, the CDR3 is TGTGCCAGCAGCCATACAAGGAGTGAGACCCAGTACTTC. Translation gives CASSHTRSETQYF. The rearrangement links TRBV3-1 (or the pseudogene TRBV3-2) to TRBJ2-5, with D unresolved. Germline CDR1 is LGHDT and CDR2 is YNNKEL (reference sequence). The ends were cut back, 3 bases at V and 5 bases at J, with 10 bases in the middle. CDR3 length: 13 amino acids.